This T cell receptor beta chain was sequenced for a study of shared clonotypes between healthy human individuals. The authors split each subset's genomic DNA evenly across several immunoSEQ plates. TCRdb keeps only in-frame clones here, not all; method: immunoSEQ multiplex PCR. The sample contains hundreds of thousands of clones, roughly 96% of which appear only once. General observations from the study: Naive subsets generally exceeded memory subsets in estimated richness. Non-shared clonotypes displayed generation probabilities falling below those of clonotypes present in all four donors.

Naivety among CD8 cells was defined by CD45RO negativity and positive CCR7 selection, thereby excluding terminally differentiated effector memory CD45RA+ cells. Adults of Caucasian background living in Nashville, Tennessee made up all donors. There are a few counts of this clone. What it recognizes is unknown. The ends were cut back, 3 bases at V and 0 bases at J, with 9 bases in the middle. The CDR3 consists of 15 residues. The V gene's germline CDR1 is LNHDA and CDR2 SQIVND (reference sequence). The receptor's source is a woman aged 30 to 39 in good health. Sequenced sample: naive CD8+ T cells sorted from blood. V usage is TRBV19 and J usage is TRBJ1-5; D perhaps matches TRBD1 (5 bases). This CDR3 is CASSMGGNSNQPQHF. The CDR3 DNA reads as TGTGCCAGTAGTATGGGGGGGAATAGCAATCAGCCCCAGCATTTT.